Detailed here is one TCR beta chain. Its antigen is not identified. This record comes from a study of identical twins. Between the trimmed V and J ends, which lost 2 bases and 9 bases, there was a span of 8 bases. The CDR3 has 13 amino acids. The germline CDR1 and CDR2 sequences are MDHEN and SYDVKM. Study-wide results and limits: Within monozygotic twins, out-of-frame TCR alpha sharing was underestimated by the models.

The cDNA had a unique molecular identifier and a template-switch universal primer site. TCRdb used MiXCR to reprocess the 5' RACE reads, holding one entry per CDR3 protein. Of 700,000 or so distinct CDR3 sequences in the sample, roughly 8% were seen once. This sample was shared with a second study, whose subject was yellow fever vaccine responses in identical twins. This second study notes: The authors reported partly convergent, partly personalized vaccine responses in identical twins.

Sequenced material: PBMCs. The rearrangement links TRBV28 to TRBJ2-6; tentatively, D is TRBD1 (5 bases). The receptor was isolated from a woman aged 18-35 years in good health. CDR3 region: CASSLAGYNVLTF. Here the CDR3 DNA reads TGTGCCAGCAGTTTAGCAGGGTACAACGTCCTGACTTTC.